The 26 T cell receptor beta chains below come from one sample, sequenced in a study of cytomegalovirus exposure and HLA in healthy donors. Primers for the PCR totalled 60 Vbeta and 13 Jbeta. Clones were read by immunoSEQ multiplex PCR, and TCRdb kept only the in-frame ones, dropping some. The sample consists of around 150,000 clones, around 80% of them appearing once. The sample comprised PBMCs. These receptor sequences come from a man in his forties or fifties in good health and CMV-seropositive.

The chain's CDR3 is CASSLGRRNEKLFF. For the CDR3, the DNA is TGTGCCAGCAGCTTGGGGAGACGCAATGAAAAACTGTTTTTT. This rearrangement joins TRBV5-6 to TRBJ1-4; no clear D. The V and J ends lost 0 bases and 5 bases respectively, with 8 bases between them. The CDR3 is made up of 14 amino acids. Germline V CDR1 and CDR2: SGHDT, YYEEEE.

This clone was observed once. The chain has TRBV4-1 and TRBJ2-2, with 8 bases that match TRBD1. CDR1 is MGHRA, CDR2 YSYEKL, per germline. J was trimmed by 0 bases and V by 2 bases; bases with no gene match: 8. This CDR3 is built from 18 residues. The CDR3 DNA reads TGCGCCAGCAGCCAAAAGGTCCTGACAGGGGCGAACACCGGGGAGCTGTTTTTT. Translating gives CASSQKVLTGANTGELFF.

The V and J genes are TRBV9 and TRBJ1-3; D call uncertain. The CDR3 sequence is 15 residues long. The germline V gene encodes CDR1 SGDLS and CDR2 YYNGEE. V was clipped by 0 bases and J by 0 bases, with 7 bases between them. For the CDR3, the DNA is TGTGCCAGCAGCGTAGGAGGGCTCTCTGGAAACACCATATATTTT. Its translation: CASSVGGLSGNTIYF.

The chain carries TRBV11-2 and TRBJ2-5, with 8 bases fitting TRBD1. The CDR3 covers 14 residues. The trim removed 4 bases at V and 5 bases at J, leaving 6 bases unmatched. CDR1 is SGHAT and CDR2 is FQNNGV in the germline V gene. This CDR3 reads CASSSPGGWETQYF. Written as DNA, the CDR3 is TGTGCCAGCAGCTCTCCAGGGGGCTGGGAGACCCAGTACTTC.

This rearrangement joins TRBV5-7 to TRBJ2-2; TRBD2 agrees at 13 bases. TRBV5-7 is identified as an open reading frame with a role that is uncertain. The CDR3 contains 19 residues. Unmatched junction bases numbered 8, after V lost 3 bases and J lost 0 bases. Here the CDR3 reads CASSSGTSGNPPNTGELFF. The CDR3 coding sequence is TGTGCCAGCAGCTCCGGGACTAGCGGGAACCCCCCGAACACCGGGGAGCTGTTTTTT.

V and J are TRBV30 and TRBJ2-7; D is unresolved. The germline gives CDR1 GTSNPN, CDR2 SVGIG (reference sequence). CDR3 length equals 13 residues. V was pared by 2 bases and J by 0 bases, with 8 bases between. CDR3 bases: TGTGCCTGGAGTCAGGCTTTCTCCTACGAGCAGTACTTC. This codes for CAWSQAFSYEQYF.

This clone was counted a few times. V usage is TRBV11-3 and J usage is TRBJ2-2, with unresolved D. Deletions cut 4 bases from V and 0 bases from J, with 3 bases between. The germline V gene has CDR1 SGHNT and CDR2 YENEEA. The CDR3 covers 13 residues. CDR3 sequence (DNA): TGTGCCAGCAGCTCAGCGAACACCGGGGAGCTGTTTTTT. This gives the protein CASSSANTGELFF.

The gene calls are TRBV6-6 and TRBJ1-1, with D tentatively TRBD1 (5 bases). Germline CDR1 and CDR2: MNHNY and SVGAGI (reference sequence). V lost 6 bases and J 1 base, leaving 9 bases between the germline ends. The CDR3 length is 13 residues. The CDR3 loop is CASSRTGNTEAFF. CDR3 DNA: TGTGCCAGCAGCCGCACAGGGAACACTGAAGCTTTCTTT.

The chain joins TRBV5-1 to TRBJ2-2; D call uncertain. Trimming left V 0 bases short and J 4 bases short, with 4 bases between. The CDR3 length is 13 residues. CDR1 and CDR2 (germline): SGHRS, YFSETQ. The CDR3 sequence: CASSLVSTGELFF. The CDR3 nucleotides are TGCGCCAGCAGCTTGGTGAGCACCGGGGAGCTGTTTTTT.

The V call is TRBV5-4, the J call TRBJ2-7, with TRBD1 identical over 7 bases. This CDR3 has 15 amino acids. Germline CDR1 reads SGHNT; CDR2 reads YYREEE (reference sequence). The V segment lost 1 base and the J segment 0 bases; nucleotides outside the gene matches: 4. This CDR3 reads CASSLTQGSSYEQYF. The CDR3 nucleotides are TGTGCCAGCAGCTTGACACAGGGGAGCTCCTACGAGCAGTACTTC.

The chain couples TRBV18 to TRBJ2-7; TRBD1 matches 7 bases. The germline CDR1 and CDR2 sequences are KGHSH and LQKENI. Trimming at V came to 4 bases and at J to 1 base, leaving 4 bases not matched to a gene. CDR3 length equals 14 residues. The CDR3 DNA reads TGTGCCAGCTCACTAGGGGACAGTTCCTACGAGCAGTACTTC. Translated, it gives CASSLGDSSYEQYF. The whole variable domain, remainder taken from reference TRBV18 and TRBJ2-7, is NAGVMQNPRHLVRRRGQEARLRCSPMKGHSHVYWYRQLPEEGLKFMVYLQKENIIDESGMPKERFSAEFPKEGPSILRIQQVVRGDSAAYFCASSLGDSSYEQYFGPGTRLTVT.

This clone was detected a few times. The chain carries TRBV2 and TRBJ2-4; TRBD2 might be the D (6 bases). This CDR3 is 14 amino acids long. The V and J ends lost 6 bases and 1 base respectively, with 10 bases between them. Per the germline V gene, CDR1 is SNHLY and CDR2 is FYNNEI. CDR3 nucleotides: TGTGCCAGCAGGGGGGAGGCGGCCAAAAACATTCAGTACTTC. Its protein is CASRGEAAKNIQYF.

The chain recombines TRBV21-1 with TRBJ1-1; TRBD1, as called in the table, went unchecked against the DNA. TRBV21-1 is an annotated pseudogene. The CDR3 covers 12 residues. The chain's CDR3 is CASQGQRTEAFF. In DNA, the CDR3 is TGTGCCTCTCAGGGACAACGGACTGAAGCTTTCTTT.

This clone was seen once. V gene TRBV30 combines with J gene TRBJ1-1; 7 bases agree with TRBD1. The V segment lost 5 bases and the J segment 4 bases; nucleotides outside the gene matches: 13. The CDR3 length is 15 residues. CDR1 and CDR2 (germline): GTSNPN, SVGIG (reference sequence). The CDR3 DNA is TGTGCCTGGTCGACAGGGACCCCCGGGGGCACTGAAGCTTTCTTT. This translates into CAWSTGTPGGTEAFF.

The J gene is TRBJ2-1, the V gene TRBV5-1; TRBD2 might be the D (6 bases). V was cut by 0 bases and J by 7 bases, with 14 bases left in between. The V gene's germline CDR1 is SGHRS and CDR2 YFSETQ. The CDR3 contains 15 residues. In DNA, the CDR3 is TGCGCCAGCAGCTTGGGGGACTCCGAGGTAAATGAGCAGTTCTTC. Amino acid sequence: CASSLGDSEVNEQFF.

This clone was counted once. The chain combines TRBV6-5 with TRBJ1-6; D ambiguous. The V end lost 7 bases, the J end lost 9 bases, and 16 bases lay between the germline ends. The CDR3 has 14 amino acids. Germline assignment: CDR1 MNHEY and CDR2 SVGAGI. The CDR3 region is CASTQRARSSPLHF. CDR3 bases: TGTGCCAGCACTCAGAGGGCGCGGAGTTCACCCCTCCACTTT.

This chain connects TRBV2 to TRBJ2-3; the D gene is possibly TRBD2 (6 bases). The CDR3 runs 13 residues. Germline values: CDR1 SNHLY, CDR2 FYNNEI. Trimming pared 8 bases from V and 0 bases from J, leaving 9 bases between. CDR3 coding DNA: TGTGCCAGCCCTGGGACTAGCACAGATACGCAGTATTTT. Its translation is CASPGTSTDTQYF.

In this sample, this clone turned up a few times. V gene TRBV5-1 combines with J gene TRBJ2-3; D possibly corresponds to TRBD2 (5 bases). This CDR3 is 15 amino acids long. V was trimmed by 0 bases and J by 4 bases, leaving 12 bases between them. Germline loops: CDR1 SGHRS, CDR2 YFSETQ. CDR3 protein: CASSLVPGIADTQYF. CDR3 bases: TGCGCCAGCAGCTTGGTCCCCGGGATTGCAGATACGCAGTATTTT.

The rearrangement links TRBV11-2 to TRBJ2-1; D is ambiguous. The germline gives CDR1 SGHAT, CDR2 FQNNGV. With 0 bases removed from V and 2 bases from J, the gap between germline ends came to 11 bases. This CDR3 has 16 residues. The CDR3 loop reads CASSLDSRLAYNEQFF. CDR3 DNA: TGTGCCAGCAGCTTAGACTCGCGCCTGGCCTACAATGAGCAGTTCTTC.

The rearrangement uses TRBV7-9 and TRBJ2-5; 9 nucleotides agree with TRBD2. The J segment lost 5 bases and the V segment lost 1 base, leaving 8 bases of the junction unmatched. The CDR3 runs to 16 residues. Germline V lookup: CDR1 SEHNR, CDR2 FQNEAQ (reference sequence). CDR3 loop: CASSLGVGLAWETQYF. The CDR3 bases are TGTGCCAGCAGCTTAGGAGTCGGACTAGCGTGGGAGACCCAGTACTTC.

This chain links TRBV9 with TRBJ1-1; the D gene is possibly TRBD1 (6 bases). CDR1 and CDR2 (germline): SGDLS, YYNGEE. The CDR3 totals 17 residues. V lost 4 bases, J lost 0 bases, and 19 bases lay in between. The CDR3 spells CASSPPWGGFMNTEAFF. The CDR3 coding sequence is TGTGCCAGCAGCCCCCCATGGGGGGGCTTTATGAACACTGAAGCTTTCTTT.

The chain is built from TRBV6-5 and TRBJ2-1; TRBD2 matches at 9 bases. CDR3 length: 15 residues. V gave up 4 bases and J gave up 4 bases; unmatched junction bases: 5. Germline assignment: CDR1 MNHEY and CDR2 SVGAGI. The CDR3 reads CASSSAGGEYNEQFF. The CDR3 DNA follows: TGTGCCAGCAGTTCGGCGGGAGGGGAGTACAATGAGCAGTTCTTC.

As regards this clone: This sample includes further DNA sequences coding for the same CDR3. The CDR3 loop reads CATSRDRTPLGEQYF. The CDR3 bases are TGTGCCACCAGCAGAGATAGGACACCACTGGGGGAGCAGTACTTC. V is TRBV15 and J is TRBJ2-7, with D possibly TRBD1 on 5 matching bases. V was shortened by 0 bases and J by 7 bases, with 16 bases between the two germline ends. CDR1 is LNHNV and CDR2 is YYDKDF in the germline V gene (reference sequence). This CDR3 spans 15 amino acids.

The rearrangement links TRBV7-8 to TRBJ1-5; TRBD1 matches 8 bases. The CDR3 is 16 amino acids. The trim removed 4 bases at V and 5 bases at J, leaving 10 bases unmatched. The germline V gene has CDR1 SGHVS and CDR2 FQNEAQ. The CDR3 DNA sequence: TGTGCCAGCAGCTCTTATGGACAGGGCATTGATCAGCCCCAGCATTTT. It yields the protein CASSSYGQGIDQPQHF.

This sequence joins TRBV14 and TRBJ2-7; 8 nucleotides agree with TRBD2. CDR1 and CDR2 from the germline V gene are SGHDN and FVKESK. With V trimmed by 5 bases and J by 1 base, 10 bases remained unmatched. The CDR3 spans 16 residues. The CDR3, as DNA: TGTGCCAGCAGCTCACGAGCGGGAGTGATTTCCTACGAGCAGTACTTC. It translates to CASSSRAGVISYEQYF.

The gene calls are TRBV6-5 and TRBJ1-6; D is possibly TRBD1 (6 bases). The ends were cut back, 5 bases at V and 3 bases at J, with 11 bases in the middle. CDR3 length equals 15 residues. Germline V gene lookup returns CDR1 MNHEY and CDR2 SVGAGI. CDR3 nucleotide sequence: TGTGCCAGCAGTCCGGTAGGGGGCTATAATTCACCCCTCCACTTT. Translated, it gives CASSPVGGYNSPLHF.